The 6 T cell receptor beta chains presented below share a single source sample, sequenced in a study of cytomegalovirus exposure and HLA in healthy donors. TCRdb keeps only in-frame clones here, not all; method: immunoSEQ multiplex PCR. The table records 150,000 or so clones, about 88% of them present only once. The sequencing input was PBMCs. These receptor sequences come from a young woman in good health and CMV-seropositive.

This sequence joins TRBV9 and TRBJ1-1; D is perhaps TRBD1 (5 bases). The CDR3 covers 15 residues. V was clipped by 3 bases and J by 3 bases, with 15 bases between them. Germline V gene data show CDR1 as SGDLS and CDR2 as YYNGEE. The CDR3 loop reads CASSARTSGDTEAFF. For the CDR3, the DNA is TGTGCCAGCAGCGCCCGGACCTCGGGGGACACTGAAGCTTTCTTT.

This chain joins TRBV6-5 and TRBJ2-1; 11 bases match TRBD2. CDR3 length: 16 residues. J was trimmed by 5 bases and V by 2 bases; bases with no gene match: 5. The germline V gene has CDR1 MNHEY and CDR2 SVGAGI. Here the CDR3 DNA reads TGTGCCAGCAGTTACCCCGGGACTAGCGGACACAATGAGCAGTTCTTC. Translated: CASSYPGTSGHNEQFF.

V gene TRBV5-4 combines with J gene TRBJ2-1; TRBD2 aligns across 11 bases. V lost 4 bases and J lost 4; bases outside the gene matches: 4. CDR3 length: 15 amino acids. The germline CDR1 and CDR2 sequences are SGHNT and YYREEE (reference sequence). The CDR3 nucleotides are TGTGCCAGCAGCCAAACTAGCGGGGGATACAATGAGCAGTTCTTC. It is translated as CASSQTSGGYNEQFF.

The chain employs TRBV28 and TRBJ1-5; 7 positions agree with TRBD1. Germline values: CDR1 MDHEN, CDR2 SYDVKM. CDR3 length: 13 amino acids. The V gene end was trimmed by 5 bases and the J gene end by 4 bases; junction bases not matched to a gene: 2. CDR3 bases: TGTGCCAGCAGTCGGGACAGAAATCAGCCCCAGCATTTT. This codes for CASSRDRNQPQHF.

The rearrangement uses TRBV7-2 and TRBJ2-1; D is perhaps TRBD2 (6 bases). Germline loops: CDR1 SGHTA, CDR2 FQGNSA. The CDR3 contains 15 residues. Trimming shortened V by 4 bases and J by 0 bases, and 10 bases separated the two germline ends. The CDR3 nucleotides are TGTGCCAGCAGCTCGGACGGGAGCTCCTACAATGAGCAGTTCTTC. Amino acid sequence: CASSSDGSSYNEQFF.

The chain has TRBV2 and TRBJ2-7, with D maybe TRBD2 (6 bases). CDR1 SNHLY and CDR2 FYNNEI come from the germline V gene. Trimming took off 6 bases at V and 3 bases at J, with 6 bases between the two ends. The CDR3 contains 11 residues. This chain's CDR3 is CASSGGYEQYF. CDR3 DNA: TGTGCCAGCAGCGGGGGCTACGAGCAGTACTTC.